This T cell receptor (beta chain) was captured in a study of blood T cell repertoires in COVID-19. The germline gives CDR1 MDHEN, CDR2 SYDVKM. V gave up 4 bases and J gave up 7 bases, with 20 bases separating them. The CDR3 covers 17 residues. This table comes from immunoSEQ multiplex PCR, and its TCRdb copy is limited to in-frame clones, with some not included. In the table there are 250,000 to 350,000 clones, over 85% of which are singletons. Specimen: PBMCs or T cells enriched from blood (not recorded which). The V call is TRBV28, the J call TRBJ1-6, with D perhaps matching TRBD1 (5 bases). This TCR was recovered from a woman aged 45-65 years who had been exposed to COVID-19. As DNA, the CDR3 is TGTGCCAGCAGTTCGGGCCTGACCGGGGGTGGGAATTCACCCCTCCACTTT. It yields the protein CASSSGLTGGGNSPLHF.